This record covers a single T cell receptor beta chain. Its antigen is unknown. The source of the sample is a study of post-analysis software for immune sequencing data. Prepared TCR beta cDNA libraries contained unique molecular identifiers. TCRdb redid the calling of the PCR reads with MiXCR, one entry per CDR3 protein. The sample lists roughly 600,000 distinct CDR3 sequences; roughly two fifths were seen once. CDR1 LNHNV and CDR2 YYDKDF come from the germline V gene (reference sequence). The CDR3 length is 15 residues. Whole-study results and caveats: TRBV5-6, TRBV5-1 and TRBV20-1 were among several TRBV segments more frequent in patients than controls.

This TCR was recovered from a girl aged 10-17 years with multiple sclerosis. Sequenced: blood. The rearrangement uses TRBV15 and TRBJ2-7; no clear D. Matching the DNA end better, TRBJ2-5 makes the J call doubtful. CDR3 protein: CATSRISAAWETQYF. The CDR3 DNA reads TGTGCCACCAGCAGGATCTCAGCCGCCTGGGAGACCCAGTACTTC.